A selection of T cell receptor beta chains follows, all from one sample in a study of Ad26.COV2.S vaccination and SARS-CoV-2 variants. Libraries were prepared by immunoSEQ multiplex PCR; TCRdb keeps only in-frame clonotypes and omits some of them. This table holds around 320,000 clones, over 75% found once. Sequences were derived from peripheral blood, sampled in a trial of Ad26.COV2.S vaccine versus placebo. These receptors all come from a person aged 18-65 years who received the Ad26.COV2.S COVID-19 vaccine or a placebo. CDR3s include the opening cysteine and the closing phenylalanine or tryptophan. Each record gives: J gene, V gene, CDR3 protein.

j_call: TRBJ1-1; v_call: TRBV10-3; cdr3_aa: CATEHGGNTEAFF
j_call: TRBJ1-1; v_call: TRBV30; cdr3_aa: CAWSVHPTSEAFF
j_call: TRBJ2-1; v_call: TRBV5-5; cdr3_aa: CASSLSPGGLYNEQFF
j_call: TRBJ1-4; v_call: TRBV4-3; cdr3_aa: CASSQDVGQGGMEKLFF
j_call: TRBJ1-2; v_call: TRBV29-1; cdr3_aa: CSVETDRDVYGYTF
j_call: TRBJ2-3; v_call: TRBV7-2; cdr3_aa: CASSFSGDTQYF
j_call: TRBJ1-2; v_call: TRBV6-5; cdr3_aa: CASSWGQGAYGYTF
j_call: TRBJ2-3; v_call: TRBV25-1; cdr3_aa: CASSDSGGITDTQYF
j_call: TRBJ2-7; v_call: TRBV4-1; cdr3_aa: CASSQVGRTGGYEQYF
j_call: TRBJ2-1; v_call: TRBV7-6; cdr3_aa: CASSLGLMSYNEQFF
j_call: TRBJ1-2; v_call: TRBV7-9; cdr3_aa: CASSPPFVSGTPANYGYTF
j_call: TRBJ2-7; v_call: TRBV30; cdr3_aa: CAWSGTGSSYEQYF
j_call: TRBJ2-7; v_call: TRBV19; cdr3_aa: CASSRGTTRVF
j_call: TRBJ2-7; v_call: TRBV9; cdr3_aa: CASSLRQASYEQYF
j_call: TRBJ1-4; v_call: TRBV5-4; cdr3_aa: CASSPQGGGGTTNEKLFF
j_call: TRBJ1-2; v_call: TRBV30; cdr3_aa: CAWTWGDRGLLGFGYTF
j_call: TRBJ1-5; v_call: TRBV10-1; cdr3_aa: CASTKEPGFNQPQHF
j_call: TRBJ2-7; v_call: TRBV18; cdr3_aa: CASSLTGGATYEQYF
j_call: TRBJ2-3; v_call: TRBV6-1; cdr3_aa: CASSEAAGFTDTQYF
j_call: TRBJ2-7; v_call: TRBV18; cdr3_aa: CASSPPPGGPLEQYF
j_call: TRBJ2-7; v_call: TRBV5-1; cdr3_aa: CASSFQGADEQYF
j_call: TRBJ1-1; v_call: TRBV6-5; cdr3_aa: CASRRDLNTEAFF
j_call: TRBJ1-5; v_call: TRBV2; cdr3_aa: CASSPGVSSEQPQHF
j_call: TRBJ1-2; v_call: TRBV6-5; cdr3_aa: CASSRDRANYGYTF
j_call: TRBJ1-6; v_call: TRBV3-1/TRBV3-2; cdr3_aa: CASSQGAPLHF
j_call: TRBJ2-7; v_call: TRBV7-2; cdr3_aa: CATKDGSSYEQYF
j_call: TRBJ2-5; v_call: TRBV4-1; cdr3_aa: CASSRDRGLETQYF
j_call: TRBJ1-2; v_call: TRBV3-1/TRBV3-2; cdr3_aa: CASSQTDRLYGYTF
j_call: TRBJ1-1; v_call: TRBV9; cdr3_aa: CASSPPTGDVPEAFF
j_call: TRBJ1-6; v_call: TRBV5-4; cdr3_aa: CASSLEGQHNSPLHF
j_call: TRBJ2-1; v_call: TRBV5-5; cdr3_aa: CASSWTDRDRDEQFF